This T cell receptor (beta chain) was observed in a study of early stage breast cancer tumors. Study information: ER+/PR+/HER2- status applied to about 70% of the 16 invasive breast tumors.

CDR1 and CDR2 (germline): SGHTA, FQGNSA. V lost 5 bases to trimming and J lost 2 bases; unmatched junction nucleotides: 5. The CDR3 is 16 amino acids. This clone was seen a single time. Its target is unknown. General observations from the study: Tumor and normal breast were distinguished via blood comparison in most of the 16 patients.

Each sample had two DNA replicates, 0.45 to 0.65 ug blood or 1.5 ug tissue. TCRdb's copy holds only in-frame clones and misses some; the assay was immunoSEQ multiplex PCR. The profile covers more than 13,000 clones, with about 80% appearing a single time and 7.6% taken by the ten largest. Sequenced: normal breast tissue next to the tumor. The TCR sequence derives from a person aged 50-59 years with breast cancer. This sequence joins TRBV7-2 and TRBJ2-2; 10 nucleotides agree with TRBD2. The CDR3 DNA reads as TGTGCCAGCAGCCTGGCTAGCGGGAGCAACACCGGGGAGCTGTTTTTT. As protein: CASSLASGSNTGELFF.